This passage covers 20 T cell receptor beta chains from one sample sequenced in a study of T cell repertoires in cytomegalovirus infection. TCRdb reanalysed the reads using MiXCR and keeps one entry per CDR3 protein. The data hold hundreds of thousands of distinct CDR3 sequences, with about 24% observed a single time. The sample was CD8+ T cells from PBMCs. These receptors all stem from a human donor in good health (CMV status not recorded). Some clones in this sample may be carry-over from other donors' samples.

The gene calls are TRBV28 and TRBJ1-6, with 8 nucleotides matching TRBD1. The CDR3 has 16 amino acids. Trimming removed 5 bases from V and 0 bases from J; junction bases left unmatched: 3. Germline V CDR1 and CDR2: MDHEN, SYDVKM. The CDR3 region has the DNA TGTGCCAGCAGTCACAGGGGGACCTCCTATAATTCACCCCTCCACTTT. This codes for CASSHRGTSYNSPLHF.

J is TRBJ2-7 and V is TRBV7-9; D gene ambiguous. The CDR3 extends over 13 amino acids. The germline V gene has CDR1 SEHNR and CDR2 FQNEAQ (reference sequence). The DNA of the CDR3 is TGTGCCAACAGCCCGCCGAGCTCCTACGAGCAGTACGTC. Protein product: CANSPPSSYEQYV.

The gene calls are TRBV6-2 or TRBV6-3 and TRBJ1-2, with unresolved D. Deletions cut 6 bases from V and 2 bases from J, with 13 bases between. The CDR3 has 14 residues. The germline V gene encodes CDR1 MNHEY and CDR2 SVGEGT. The DNA of the CDR3 is TGTGCCAGCAGCCTCGTCCAGAACAACTATGGCTACACCTTC. Its translation: CASSLVQNNYGYTF.

This clonotype was found many times. DNA of the CDR3: TGCGCCAGCAGCGTCAAAAGTAGCGGGGAGCTGTTTTTT. This codes for CASSVKSSGELFF. The J gene is TRBJ2-2, the V gene TRBV4-1; D gene unclear. There are 13 residues in the CDR3. Germline V gives CDR1 MGHRA, CDR2 YSYEKL. V was pared by 5 bases and J by 7 bases, with 11 bases between.

This clonotype was seen only a few times. The chain carries TRBV7-9 and TRBJ1-3, with a weak D call TRBD1 (5 bases). Germline V CDR1 and CDR2: SEHNR, FQNEAQ (reference sequence). Trimming pared 11 bases from V and 2 bases from J, leaving 13 bases between. This CDR3 has 13 residues. This CDR3 reads CAVHWGAGNTIYF. DNA for the CDR3: TGTGCCGTCCATTGGGGGGCTGGAAACACCATATATTTT.

This clonotype appeared a few times. V and J are TRBV28 and TRBJ2-3, with 8 bases aligning to TRBD2. The junction had 4 bases not matched to a gene; V was cut back by 4 bases and J by 4 bases. Per the germline V gene, CDR1 is MDHEN and CDR2 is SYDVKM. The CDR3 contains 14 residues. The CDR3 is CASSSGGVADTQYF. The DNA of the CDR3 is TGTGCCAGCAGTTCCGGGGGGGTGGCAGATACGCAGTATTTT.

This sequence joins TRBV7-9 and TRBJ2-7; D may be TRBD1 or TRBD2 (5 bases each). CDR3 size: 12 residues. Germline V gene data show CDR1 as SEHNR and CDR2 as FQNEAQ (reference sequence). Trimming shortened V by 3 bases and J by 6 bases, and 9 bases separated the two germline ends. CDR3 nucleotide sequence: TGTGCCAGCAGCTTGGGGGACGCCGAGCAGTACGTC. It translates to CASSLGDAEQYV.

V gene TRBV6-6 combines with J gene TRBJ1-5, with D possibly being TRBD1 (5 bases). There are 15 residues in the CDR3. Germline V gene data show CDR1 as MNHNY and CDR2 as SVGAGI (reference sequence). V was shortened by 4 bases and J by 4 bases, with 14 bases between the two germline ends. CDR3 coding DNA: TGTGCCAGCAGTTCCGGGGCCGCTCGGAATCAGCCCCAGCATTTT. It translates to CASSSGAARNQPQHF.

This clonotype was seen many times. The V call is TRBV7-9, the J call TRBJ1-5; the D is unclear. The CDR3 sequence is 13 residues long. Germline CDR1 SEHNR, CDR2 FQNEAQ (reference sequence). Trimming shortened V by 3 bases and J by 4 bases, and 7 bases separated the two germline ends. CDR3 region: CASSFSPNQPQHF. The CDR3 DNA is TGTGCCAGCAGCTTCTCGCCTAATCAGCCCCAGCATTTT.

The chain recombines TRBV15 with TRBJ1-5; the D is unclear. Germline CDR1 and CDR2: LNHNV and YYDKDF (reference sequence). This CDR3 has 15 amino acids. Trimming stripped 1 base from V and 5 bases from J, with 12 bases between. CDR3 bases: TGTGCCACCAGCAGAGGGGTTGAGGGCGATCAGCCCCAGCATTTT. Its protein product is CATSRGVEGDQPQHF.

The rearrangement links TRBV4-1 to TRBJ2-3, with unresolved D. Trimming took off 4 bases at V and 2 bases at J, with 16 bases between the two ends. This CDR3 contains 16 residues. Germline V CDR1 and CDR2: MGHRA, YSYEKL. CDR3 bases: TGCGCCAGCAGCCCCCTTGGCAGCCTATTCACAGATACGCAGTATTTT. Residues: CASSPLGSLFTDTQYF.

This rearrangement joins TRBV2 to TRBJ2-2; 11 positions match TRBD1. Germline V gene sequence: CDR1 SNHLY, CDR2 FYNNEI. The CDR3 totals 19 residues. V shed 8 bases and J 0 bases; nucleotides not matched to a gene: 14. The CDR3 loop reads CASRGTGGIRPTNTGELFF. The CDR3 nucleotides read TGTGCCAGCCGGGGGACAGGGGGGATCCGCCCGACGAACACCGGGGAGCTGTTTTTT.

This clonotype was detected only a few times. The chain carries TRBV6-2 or TRBV6-3 and TRBJ1-1; 9 nucleotides align to TRBD1. The ends lost 6 bases at V and 3 bases at J; junction bases unmatched: 23. The CDR3 has 20 residues. CDR1 and CDR2 (germline): MNHEY, SVGEGT. CDR3 coding DNA: TGTGCCAGCAGCCGCGTAGGTGGCCGGGACAGGGCCCGGTGGGACACTGAAGCTTTCTTT. Translation: CASSRVGGRDRARWDTEAFF.

This clonotype was seen only once. One end of the junction fails to match germline, which may point to a read error. V gene TRBV7-3 combines with J gene TRBJ2-3; weak D call: TRBD1 (5 bases). The CDR3 totals 13 residues. Germline CDR1 reads SGHTA; CDR2 reads FQGTGA. The DNA for the CDR3 is TGTGCCGGCAGCCCCCCGACAGAAGATACGCAGTATTTT. This translates into CAGSPPTEDTQYF.

The CDR3 protein is CATSEKTGYEQYF. CDR3 nucleotide sequence: TGTGCCACCAGTGAAAAGACAGGGTACGAGCAGTACTTC. This rearrangement joins TRBV24-1 to TRBJ2-7; TRBD1 matches 7 bases. Germline CDR1 KGHDR, CDR2 SFDVKD. V lost 4 bases and J lost 4; bases outside the gene matches: 3. The CDR3 has 13 amino acids.

Notes on this clonotype: This may come from a read error, since a much larger clone is one base off. V is TRBV7-2 and J is TRBJ1-2, with D possibly being TRBD1 (5 bases). CDR3 length equals 15 residues. Per the germline V gene, CDR1 is SGHTA and CDR2 is FQGNSA. V was shortened by 5 bases and J by 4 bases, with 17 bases between the two germline ends. The CDR3 nucleotides read TGTGCCAGCAGCCCGACCATTGGGGGTGGCTATGGCTACACCTTC. Translation gives CASSPTIGGGYGYTF. Combining the CDR3 with reference TRBV7-2 and TRBJ1-2 gives the whole variable domain GAGVSQSPSNKVTEKGKDVELRCDPISGHTALYWYRQSLGQGLEFLIYFQGNSAPDKSGLPSDRFSAERTGGSVSTLTIQRTQQEDSAVYLCASSPTIGGGYGYTFGSGTRLTVV.

This clonotype was found a few times. The rearrangement uses TRBV5-1 and TRBJ2-3; D remains ambiguous. The CDR3 spans 14 residues. V was cut by 1 base and J by 2 bases, with 8 bases left in between. Germline CDR1 SGHRS, CDR2 YFSETQ. CDR3 amino acids: CASSLIPVTDTQYF. The CDR3 bases are TGCGCCAGCAGCTTGATACCCGTCACAGATACGCAGTATTTT.

The chain carries TRBV7-9 and TRBJ2-3, with D possibly TRBD2 on 5 matching bases. Trimming removed 0 bases at V and 5 bases at J, with 12 bases between. The CDR3 extends over 15 amino acids. From germline, CDR1 is SEHNR and CDR2 FQNEAQ (reference sequence). The CDR3 sequence: CASSLAPAEGDTQYF. The CDR3 DNA reads as TGTGCCAGCAGCTTAGCCCCAGCCGAGGGAGATACGCAGTATTTT.

V usage is TRBV29-1 and J usage is TRBJ2-1; 7 bases line up with TRBD1. The CDR3 contains 13 residues. V shed 5 bases and J 2 bases; nucleotides not matched to a gene: 3. CDR1 SQVTM and CDR2 ANQGSEA come from the germline V gene. The CDR3 nucleotides are TGCAGCGTTCAGGGGGTCACCTACAATGAGCAGTTCTTC. It is translated as CSVQGVTYNEQFF.

The chain employs TRBV7-9 and TRBJ1-1; TRBD1 is a possible D gene (5 bases). V lost 5 bases and J lost 1, with 14 bases in between. The CDR3 runs to 15 residues. Per the germline V gene, CDR1 is SEHNR and CDR2 is FQNEAQ (reference sequence). This CDR3 is CASSGWRQPNTEAFF. CDR3 bases: TGTGCCAGCAGCGGGTGGAGACAGCCGAACACTGAAGCTTTCTTT. The full variable domain, its missing parts supplied by reference TRBV7-9 and TRBJ1-1, is DTGVSQNPRHKITKRGQNVTFRCDPISEHNRLYWYRQTLGQGPEFLTYFQNEAQLEKSRLLSDRFSAERPKGSFSTLEIQRTEQGDSAMYLCASSGWRQPNTEAFFGQGTRLTVV.